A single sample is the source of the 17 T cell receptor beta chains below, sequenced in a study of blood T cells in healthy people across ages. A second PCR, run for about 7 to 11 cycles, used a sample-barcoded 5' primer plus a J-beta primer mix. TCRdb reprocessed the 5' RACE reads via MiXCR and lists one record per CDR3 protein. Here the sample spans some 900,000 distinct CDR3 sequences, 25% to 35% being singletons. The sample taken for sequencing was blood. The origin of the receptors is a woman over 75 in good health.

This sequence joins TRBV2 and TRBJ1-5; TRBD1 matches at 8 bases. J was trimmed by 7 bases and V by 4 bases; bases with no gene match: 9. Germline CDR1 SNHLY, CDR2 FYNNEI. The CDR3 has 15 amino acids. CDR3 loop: CASSGQGSVLQPQHF. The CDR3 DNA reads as TGTGCCAGCAGTGGACAGGGGAGTGTACTCCAGCCCCAGCATTTT.

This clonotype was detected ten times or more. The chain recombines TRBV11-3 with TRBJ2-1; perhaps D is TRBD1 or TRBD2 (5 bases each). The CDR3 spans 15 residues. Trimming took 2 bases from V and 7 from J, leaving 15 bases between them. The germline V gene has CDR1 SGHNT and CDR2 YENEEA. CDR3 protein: CASSLPPGRTNEQFF. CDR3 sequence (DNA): TGTGCCAGCAGCTTACCACCGGGACGGACTAATGAGCAGTTCTTC. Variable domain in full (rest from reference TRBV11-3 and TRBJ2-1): EAGVVQSPRYKIIEKKQPVAFWCNPISGHNTLYWYLQNLGQGPELLIRYENEEAVDDSQLPKDRFSAERLKGVDSTLKIQPAELGDSAVYLCASSLPPGRTNEQFFGPGTRLTVL.

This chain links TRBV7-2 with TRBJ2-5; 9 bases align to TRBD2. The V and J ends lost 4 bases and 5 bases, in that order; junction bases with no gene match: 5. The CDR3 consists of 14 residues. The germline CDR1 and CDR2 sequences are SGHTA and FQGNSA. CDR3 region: CASSWAGGLETQYF. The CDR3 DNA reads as TGTGCCAGCAGCTGGGCGGGGGGGCTGGAGACCCAGTACTTC.

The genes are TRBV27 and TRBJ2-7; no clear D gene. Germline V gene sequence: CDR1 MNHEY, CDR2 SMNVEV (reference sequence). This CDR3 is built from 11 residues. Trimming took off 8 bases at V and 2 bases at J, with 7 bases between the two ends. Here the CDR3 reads CASGTTYEQYF. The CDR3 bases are TGTGCCAGCGGTACGACCTACGAGCAGTACTTC.

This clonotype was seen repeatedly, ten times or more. This CDR3 is CSGRVRTGSNIQYF. The CDR3 nucleotides read TGCAGTGGTAGGGTCCGGACAGGGTCAAACATTCAGTACTTC. The chain is built from TRBV20-1 and TRBJ2-4, with 8 bases identical to TRBD1. CDR3 length equals 14 residues. Germline assignment: CDR1 DFQATT and CDR2 SNEGSKA (reference sequence). Losses at the gene ends were 7 bases for V and 6 bases for J; bases not matched to a gene: 11.

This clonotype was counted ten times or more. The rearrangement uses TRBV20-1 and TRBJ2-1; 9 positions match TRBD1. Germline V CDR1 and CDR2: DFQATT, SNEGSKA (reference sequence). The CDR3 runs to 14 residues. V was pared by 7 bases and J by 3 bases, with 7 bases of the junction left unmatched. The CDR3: CSGTRDRVYNEQFF. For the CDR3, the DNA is TGCAGTGGAACCCGGGACAGGGTCTACAATGAGCAGTTCTTC.

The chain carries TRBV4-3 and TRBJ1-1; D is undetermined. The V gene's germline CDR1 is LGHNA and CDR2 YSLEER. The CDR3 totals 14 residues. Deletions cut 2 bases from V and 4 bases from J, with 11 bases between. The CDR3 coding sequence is TGCGCCAGCAGCCAACTCAGGACTTCCACTGAAGCTTTCTTT. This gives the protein CASSQLRTSTEAFF.

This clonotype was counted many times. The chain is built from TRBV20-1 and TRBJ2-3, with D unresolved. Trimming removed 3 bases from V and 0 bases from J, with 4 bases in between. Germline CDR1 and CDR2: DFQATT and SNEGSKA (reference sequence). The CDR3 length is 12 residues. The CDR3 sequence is CSARVSTDTQYF. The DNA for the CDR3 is TGCAGTGCTAGGGTCAGCACAGATACGCAGTATTTT.

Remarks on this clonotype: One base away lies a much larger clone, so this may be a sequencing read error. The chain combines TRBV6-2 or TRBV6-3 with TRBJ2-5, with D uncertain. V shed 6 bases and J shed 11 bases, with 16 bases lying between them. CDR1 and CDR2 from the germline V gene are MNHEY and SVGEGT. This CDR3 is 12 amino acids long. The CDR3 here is CASSLYTNEQYF. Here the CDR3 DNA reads TGTGCCAGCAGCCTCTACACTAATGAGCAGTACTTC.

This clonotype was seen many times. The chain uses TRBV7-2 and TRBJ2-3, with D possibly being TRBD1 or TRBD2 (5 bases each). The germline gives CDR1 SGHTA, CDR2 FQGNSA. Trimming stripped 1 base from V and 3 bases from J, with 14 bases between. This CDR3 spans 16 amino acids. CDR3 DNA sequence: TGTGCCAGCAGCTTAGATCGGGGCTTGGGGACAGATACGCAGTATTTT. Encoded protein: CASSLDRGLGTDTQYF.

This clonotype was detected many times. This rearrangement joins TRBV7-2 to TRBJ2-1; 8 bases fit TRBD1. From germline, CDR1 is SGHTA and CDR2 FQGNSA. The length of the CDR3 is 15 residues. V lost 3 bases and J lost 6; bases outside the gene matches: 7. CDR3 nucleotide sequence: TGTGCCAGCAGCTTGCGCTATACAGGGGGCAATGAGCAGTTCTTC. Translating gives CASSLRYTGGNEQFF.

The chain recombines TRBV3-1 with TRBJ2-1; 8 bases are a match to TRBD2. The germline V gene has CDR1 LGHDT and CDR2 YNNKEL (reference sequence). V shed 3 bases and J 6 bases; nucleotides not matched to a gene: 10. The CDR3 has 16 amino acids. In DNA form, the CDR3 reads TGTGCCAGCAGCCAGCGGACTAGCACCATCACCAATGAGCAGTTCTTC. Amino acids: CASSQRTSTITNEQFF.

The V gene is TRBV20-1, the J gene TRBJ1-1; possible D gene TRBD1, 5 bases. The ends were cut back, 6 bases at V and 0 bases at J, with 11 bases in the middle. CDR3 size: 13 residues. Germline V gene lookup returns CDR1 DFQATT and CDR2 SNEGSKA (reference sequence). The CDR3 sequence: CSAPDRMNTEAFF. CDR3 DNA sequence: TGCAGTGCACCCGACAGAATGAACACTGAAGCTTTCTTT.

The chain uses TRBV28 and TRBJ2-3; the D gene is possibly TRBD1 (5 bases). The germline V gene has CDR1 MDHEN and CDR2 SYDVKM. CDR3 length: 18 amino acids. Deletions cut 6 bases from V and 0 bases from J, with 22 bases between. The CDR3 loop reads CASSRWGGFLISTDTQYF. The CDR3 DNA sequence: TGTGCCAGCAGCCGATGGGGCGGTTTCTTGATTAGCACAGATACGCAGTATTTT.

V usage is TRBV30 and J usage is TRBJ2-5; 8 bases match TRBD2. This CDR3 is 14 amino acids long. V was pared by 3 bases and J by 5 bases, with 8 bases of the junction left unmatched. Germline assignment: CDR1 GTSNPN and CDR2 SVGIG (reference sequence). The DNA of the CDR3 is TGTGCCTGGAGGTCGTTAGCGGGGAGGGAGACCCAGTACTTC. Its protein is CAWRSLAGRETQYF.

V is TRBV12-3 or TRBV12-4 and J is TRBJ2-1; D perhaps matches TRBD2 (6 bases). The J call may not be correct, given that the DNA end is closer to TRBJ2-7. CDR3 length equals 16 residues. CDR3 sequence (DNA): TGTGCCAGCAGTGACGGAGGGAGAAAAAGAAACAATGAGCAGTACTTC. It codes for CASSDGGRKRNNEQYF.

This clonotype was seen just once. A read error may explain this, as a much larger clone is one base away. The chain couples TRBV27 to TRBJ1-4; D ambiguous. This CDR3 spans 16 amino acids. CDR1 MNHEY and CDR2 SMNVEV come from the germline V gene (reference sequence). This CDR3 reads CASSLLGWVPNEKPFF. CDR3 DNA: TGTGCCAGCAGTCTCCTGGGATGGGTACCTAATGAAAAACCGTTTTTT.